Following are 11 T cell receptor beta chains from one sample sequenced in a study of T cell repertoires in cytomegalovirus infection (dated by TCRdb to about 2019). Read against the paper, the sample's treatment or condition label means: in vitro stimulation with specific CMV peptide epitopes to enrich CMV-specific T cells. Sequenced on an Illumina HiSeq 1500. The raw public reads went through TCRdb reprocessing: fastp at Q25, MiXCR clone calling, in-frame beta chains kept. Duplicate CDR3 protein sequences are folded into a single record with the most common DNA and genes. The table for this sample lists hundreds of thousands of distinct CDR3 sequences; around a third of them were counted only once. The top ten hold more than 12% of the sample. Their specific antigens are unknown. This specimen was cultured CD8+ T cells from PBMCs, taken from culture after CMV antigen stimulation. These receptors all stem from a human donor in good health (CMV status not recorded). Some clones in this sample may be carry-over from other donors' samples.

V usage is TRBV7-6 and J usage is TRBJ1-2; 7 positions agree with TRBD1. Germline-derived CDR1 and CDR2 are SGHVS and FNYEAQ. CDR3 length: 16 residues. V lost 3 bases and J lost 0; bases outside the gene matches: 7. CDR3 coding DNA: TGTGCCAGCAGCTTGGGGACAGAGATTCCTAACTATGGCTACACCTTC. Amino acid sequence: CASSLGTEIPNYGYTF.

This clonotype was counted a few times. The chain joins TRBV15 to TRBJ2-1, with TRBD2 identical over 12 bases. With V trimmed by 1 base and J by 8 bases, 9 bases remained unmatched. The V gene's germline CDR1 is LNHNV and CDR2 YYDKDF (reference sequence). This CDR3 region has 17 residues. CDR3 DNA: TGTGCCACCAGCAGAGGGCCTAGCGGGGGGGTACGGGATGAGCAGTTCTTC. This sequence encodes CATSRGPSGGVRDEQFF.

The CDR3 DNA follows: TGTGCCAGCAGCCCCGCTCGGGGGCCCGAGACCCAGTACTTC. It is translated as CASSPARGPETQYF. The V gene is TRBV6-8, the J gene TRBJ2-5; perhaps D is TRBD1 or TRBD2 (6 bases each). V was trimmed by 6 bases and J by 5 bases, leaving 16 bases between them. Per the germline V gene, CDR1 is MNHGY and CDR2 is SAAAGT. This CDR3 has 14 residues.

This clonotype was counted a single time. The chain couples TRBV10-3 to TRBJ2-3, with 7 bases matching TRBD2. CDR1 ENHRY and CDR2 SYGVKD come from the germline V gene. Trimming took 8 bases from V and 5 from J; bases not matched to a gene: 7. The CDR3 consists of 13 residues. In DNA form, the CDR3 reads TGTGCCATCCAGGCGGGGGTTTTAGATACGCAGTATTTT. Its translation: CAIQAGVLDTQYF.

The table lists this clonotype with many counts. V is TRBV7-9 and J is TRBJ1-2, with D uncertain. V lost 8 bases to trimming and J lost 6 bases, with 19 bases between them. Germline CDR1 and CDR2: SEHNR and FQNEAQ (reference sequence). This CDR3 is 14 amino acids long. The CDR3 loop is CASSFHSGIDGYTF. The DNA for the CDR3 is TGTGCCAGCTCTTTCCACTCGGGTATCGATGGCTACACCTTC.

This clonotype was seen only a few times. The CDR3 loop is CAIGGGADNQPQHF. CDR3 DNA sequence: TGTGCCATCGGAGGGGGGGCAGACAATCAGCCCCAGCATTTT. The chain recombines TRBV24-1 with TRBJ1-5; D might be TRBD1 (6 bases). V gave up 11 bases and J gave up 3 bases, with 16 bases separating them. The germline V gene encodes CDR1 KGHDR and CDR2 SFDVKD. The CDR3 consists of 14 residues.

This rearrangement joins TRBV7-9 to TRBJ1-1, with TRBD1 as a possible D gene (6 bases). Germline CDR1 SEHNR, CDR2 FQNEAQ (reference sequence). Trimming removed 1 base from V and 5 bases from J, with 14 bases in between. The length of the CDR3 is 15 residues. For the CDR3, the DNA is TGTGCCAGCAGCTTAGTAGCAGGGGTTCCGACTGAAGCTTTCTTT. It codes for CASSLVAGVPTEAFF.

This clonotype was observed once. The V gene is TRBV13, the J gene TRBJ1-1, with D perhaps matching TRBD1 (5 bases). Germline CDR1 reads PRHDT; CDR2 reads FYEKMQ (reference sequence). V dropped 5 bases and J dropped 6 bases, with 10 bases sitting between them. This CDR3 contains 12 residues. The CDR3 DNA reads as TGTGCCAGCAGCGCCAGGGCGGCTGAAGCTTTCTTT. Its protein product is CASSARAAEAFF.

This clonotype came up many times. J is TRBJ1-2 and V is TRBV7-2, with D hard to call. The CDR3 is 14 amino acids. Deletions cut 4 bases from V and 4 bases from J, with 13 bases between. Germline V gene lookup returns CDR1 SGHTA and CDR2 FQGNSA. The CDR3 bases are TGTGCCAGCAGCTCCTACGAGAGGACCTATGGCTACACCTTC. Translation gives CASSSYERTYGYTF.

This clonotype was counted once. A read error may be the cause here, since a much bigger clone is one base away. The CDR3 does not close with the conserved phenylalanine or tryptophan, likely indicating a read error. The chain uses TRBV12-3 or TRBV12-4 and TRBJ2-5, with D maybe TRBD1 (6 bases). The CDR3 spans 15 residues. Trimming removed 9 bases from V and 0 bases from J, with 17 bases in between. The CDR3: CASLSGASYQETQYS. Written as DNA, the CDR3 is TGTGCCAGTCTATCAGGGGCCTCGTACCAAGAGACCCAGTACTCC.

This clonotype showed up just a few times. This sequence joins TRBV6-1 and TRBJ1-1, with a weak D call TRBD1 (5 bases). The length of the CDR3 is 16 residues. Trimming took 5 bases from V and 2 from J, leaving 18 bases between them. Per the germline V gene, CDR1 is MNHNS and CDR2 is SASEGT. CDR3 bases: TGTGCCAGCAGTTACGTCCTCGGGACGGCTAACACTGAAGCTTTCTTT. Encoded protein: CASSYVLGTANTEAFF.